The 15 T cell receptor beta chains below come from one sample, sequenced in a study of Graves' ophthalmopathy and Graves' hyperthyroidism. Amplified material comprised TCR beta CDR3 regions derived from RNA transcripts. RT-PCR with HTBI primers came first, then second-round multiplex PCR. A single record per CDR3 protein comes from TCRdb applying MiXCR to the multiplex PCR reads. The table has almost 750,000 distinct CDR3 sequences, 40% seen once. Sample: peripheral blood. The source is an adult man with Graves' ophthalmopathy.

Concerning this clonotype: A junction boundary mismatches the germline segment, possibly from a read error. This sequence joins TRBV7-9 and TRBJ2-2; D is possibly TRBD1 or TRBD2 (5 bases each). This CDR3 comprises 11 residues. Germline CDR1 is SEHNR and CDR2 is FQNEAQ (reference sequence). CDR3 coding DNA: TGTGCCAGCAGCTTAGTAAGGGGAGCTGTTTTT. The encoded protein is CASSLVRGAVF.

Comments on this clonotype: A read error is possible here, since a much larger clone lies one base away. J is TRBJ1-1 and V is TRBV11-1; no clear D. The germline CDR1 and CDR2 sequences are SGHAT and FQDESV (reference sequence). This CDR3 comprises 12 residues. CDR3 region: CTSSPRGTEAFF. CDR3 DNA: TGTACCAGCAGCCCTAGAGGTACTGAAGCTTTCTTT.

The CDR3: CASSEFSGGTDTQYF. The CDR3 DNA sequence: TGTGCCAGCAGTGAATTTAGCGGGGGCACAGATACGCAGTATTTT. The rearrangement joins TRBV2 to TRBJ2-3, with TRBD2 matching over 8 bases. The ends lost 2 bases at V and 1 base at J; junction bases unmatched: 2. Germline V gene sequence: CDR1 SNHLY, CDR2 FYNNEI. The CDR3 extends over 15 amino acids.

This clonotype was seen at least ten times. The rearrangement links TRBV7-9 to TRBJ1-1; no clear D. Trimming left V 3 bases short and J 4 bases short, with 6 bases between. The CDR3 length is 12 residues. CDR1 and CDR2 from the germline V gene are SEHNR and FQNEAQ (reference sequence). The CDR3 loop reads CASSFGPTEAFF. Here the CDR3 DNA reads TGTGCCAGCAGCTTCGGACCCACTGAAGCTTTCTTT.

This CDR3 reads CASSYFSGTEAFF. CDR3 sequence (DNA): TGTGCCAGCAGTTACTTCAGCGGAACTGAAGCTTTCTTT. This sequence joins TRBV6-6 and TRBJ1-1, with D unclear. CDR1 is MNHNY and CDR2 is SVGAGI in the germline V gene (reference sequence). V dropped 1 base and J dropped 5 bases, with 8 bases sitting between them. The CDR3 has 13 residues.

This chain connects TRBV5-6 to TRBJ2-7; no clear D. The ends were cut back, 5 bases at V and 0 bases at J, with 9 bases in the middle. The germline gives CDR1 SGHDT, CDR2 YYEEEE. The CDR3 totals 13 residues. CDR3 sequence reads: CASRDLLSYEQYF. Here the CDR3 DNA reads TGTGCCAGCAGGGACCTCCTCTCCTACGAGCAGTACTTC.

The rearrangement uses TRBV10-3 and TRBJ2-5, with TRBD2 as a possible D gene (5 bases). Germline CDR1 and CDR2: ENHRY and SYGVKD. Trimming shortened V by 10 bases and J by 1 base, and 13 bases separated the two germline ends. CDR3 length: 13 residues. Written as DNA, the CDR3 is TGTGCCAGCTACGTTCGGGGCCAAGAGACCCAGTACTTC. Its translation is CASYVRGQETQYF.

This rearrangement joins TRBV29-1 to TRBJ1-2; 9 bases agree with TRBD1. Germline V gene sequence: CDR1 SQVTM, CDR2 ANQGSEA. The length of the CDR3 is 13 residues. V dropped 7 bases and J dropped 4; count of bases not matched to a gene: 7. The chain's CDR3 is CSGRDRAGYGYTF. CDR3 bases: TGCAGCGGCCGGGACAGGGCGGGCTATGGCTACACCTTC.

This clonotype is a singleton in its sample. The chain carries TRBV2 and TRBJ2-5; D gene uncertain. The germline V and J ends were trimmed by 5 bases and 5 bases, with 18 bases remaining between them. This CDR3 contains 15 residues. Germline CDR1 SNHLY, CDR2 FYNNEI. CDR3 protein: CASSYSMGSSETQYF. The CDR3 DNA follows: TGTGCCAGCAGTTACTCGATGGGCAGCTCTGAGACCCAGTACTTC. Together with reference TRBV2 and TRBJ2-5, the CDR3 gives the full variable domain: EPEVTQTPSHQVTQMGQEVILRCVPISNHLYFYWYRQILGQKVEFLVSFYNNEISEKSEIFDDQFSVERPDGSNFTLKIRSTKLEDSAMYFCASSYSMGSSETQYFGPGTRLLVL.

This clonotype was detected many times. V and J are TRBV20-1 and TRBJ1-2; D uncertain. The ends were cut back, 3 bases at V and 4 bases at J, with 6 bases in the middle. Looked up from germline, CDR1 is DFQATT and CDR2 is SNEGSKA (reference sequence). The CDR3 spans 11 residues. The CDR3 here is CSASFSYGYTF. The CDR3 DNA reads TGCAGTGCTAGTTTTAGCTATGGCTACACCTTC.

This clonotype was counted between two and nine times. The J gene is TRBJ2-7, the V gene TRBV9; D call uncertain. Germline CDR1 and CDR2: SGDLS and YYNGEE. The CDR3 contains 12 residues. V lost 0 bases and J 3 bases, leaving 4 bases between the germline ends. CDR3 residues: CASSVGFYEQYF. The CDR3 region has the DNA TGTGCCAGCAGCGTAGGATTCTACGAGCAGTACTTC.

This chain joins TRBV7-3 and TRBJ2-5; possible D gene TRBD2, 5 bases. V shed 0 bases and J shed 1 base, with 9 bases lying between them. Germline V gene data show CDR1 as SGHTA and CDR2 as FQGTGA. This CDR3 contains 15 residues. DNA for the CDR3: TGTGCCAGCAGCTTAACACCCGGACTCCAAGAGACCCAGTACTTC. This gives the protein CASSLTPGLQETQYF.

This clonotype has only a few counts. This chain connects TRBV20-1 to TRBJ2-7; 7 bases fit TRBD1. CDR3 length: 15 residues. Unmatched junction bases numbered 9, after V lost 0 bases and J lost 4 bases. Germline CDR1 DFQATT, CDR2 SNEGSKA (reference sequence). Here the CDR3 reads CSARDLRDSRYEQYF. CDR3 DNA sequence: TGCAGTGCTAGAGATTTAAGGGACAGCCGATACGAGCAGTACTTC.

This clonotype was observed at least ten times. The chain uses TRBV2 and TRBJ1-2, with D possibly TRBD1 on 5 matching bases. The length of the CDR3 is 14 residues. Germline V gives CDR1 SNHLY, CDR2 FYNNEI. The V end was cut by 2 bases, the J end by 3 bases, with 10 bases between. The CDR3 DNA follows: TGTGCCAGCAGTGAAATCCAGGGATACTATGGCTACACCTTC. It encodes CASSEIQGYYGYTF.

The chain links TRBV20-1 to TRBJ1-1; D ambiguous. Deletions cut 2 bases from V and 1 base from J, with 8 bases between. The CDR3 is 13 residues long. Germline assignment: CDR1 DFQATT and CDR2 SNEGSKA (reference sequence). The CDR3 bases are TGCAGTGCTAGACCGCCACGGAACACTGAAGCTTTCTTT. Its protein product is CSARPPRNTEAFF.